Each of the 6 T cell receptor beta chains below was sequenced from the same sample in a study of Ad26.COV2.S vaccination and SARS-CoV-2 variants. This table comes from immunoSEQ multiplex PCR, and its TCRdb copy is limited to in-frame clones, with some not included. The repertoire holds around 250,000 clones, with about 89% as singletons. Documented treatment: some 20 received Ad26.COV2.S at low or high dose, single or two shots; 5 received placebo; per-sample allocation not given. The samples were gathered on day 63 after the first injection of vaccine or placebo. Sequencing was performed on peripheral blood, taken in a trial of Ad26.COV2.S vaccine versus placebo. These receptors originate from a person between 18 and 65 years old who received the Ad26.COV2.S COVID-19 vaccine or a placebo.

This clone was picked up one time. The gene calls are TRBV5-5 and TRBJ2-1, with D unclear. Germline-derived CDR1 and CDR2 are SGHKS and YYEKEE (reference sequence). CDR3 length: 13 amino acids. With 0 bases removed from V and 6 bases from J, the gap between germline ends came to 7 bases. The CDR3 is CASSLVGINEQFF. The CDR3 coding sequence is TGTGCCAGCAGCTTGGTGGGAATCAATGAGCAGTTCTTC.

This chain links TRBV19 with TRBJ1-5; possible D gene TRBD1, 6 bases. This CDR3 is built from 12 residues. The ends were cut back, 9 bases at V and 4 bases at J, with 10 bases in the middle. Per germline, CDR1 LNHDA and CDR2 SQIVND (reference sequence). The CDR3 protein is CASGTLNQPQHF. DNA for the CDR3: TGTGCCAGCGGGACACTTAATCAGCCCCAGCATTTT.

V usage is TRBV6-5 and J usage is TRBJ2-5; D may match TRBD1 or TRBD2 (7 bases each). The CDR3 covers 14 residues. Looked up from germline, CDR1 is MNHEY and CDR2 is SVGAGI. Trimming took off 2 bases at V and 9 bases at J, with 16 bases between the two ends. CDR3 sequence: CASSYEAGGAAQYF. The CDR3 nucleotides read TGTGCCAGCAGTTACGAGGCAGGGGGGGCGGCCCAGTACTTC.

This rearrangement joins TRBV5-8 to TRBJ1-5; D remains unclear. This CDR3 comprises 14 residues. Looked up from germline, CDR1 is SGHTS and CDR2 is YDEGEE. Deletions cut 0 bases from V and 3 bases from J, with 7 bases between. The CDR3 region is CASSLVGYNQPQHF. The CDR3 DNA reads TGTGCCAGCAGCTTGGTAGGATACAATCAGCCCCAGCATTTT.

The chain links TRBV7-2 to TRBJ2-3, with no clear D. CDR3 length equals 12 residues. The germline V gene encodes CDR1 SGHTA and CDR2 FQGNSA. V lost 2 bases and J lost 4, with 4 bases in between. As DNA, the CDR3 is TGTGCCAGCAGCTTATTCGCAGATACGCAGTATTTT. Translation gives CASSLFADTQYF.

Of note for this clone: One junction end disagrees with the germline gene, perhaps due to a read error. J is TRBJ2-5 and V is TRBV6-5, with D possibly TRBD1 on 5 matching bases. The CDR3 is 13 residues long. Germline CDR1 and CDR2: MNHEY and SVGAGI. Written as DNA, the CDR3 is TGTGCCAGCACTTACAGGTCTCGGGAGACCCAGTACTTC. It translates to CASTYRSRETQYF.